The next 12 T cell receptor beta chains were all read from a single sample in a study of blood T cells in healthy people across ages. For the second PCR, which ran for about 7 to 11 cycles, a sample-barcoded 5' primer and a J-beta primer mix were used. A single record per CDR3 protein comes from TCRdb applying MiXCR to the 5' RACE reads. The sample lists about 1.8 million distinct CDR3 sequences, around half occurring once. Input material: blood. The receptor set was obtained from a woman in her forties in good health.

This clonotype was observed a handful of times. Written as DNA, the CDR3 is TGTGCCAGCGGTCGAGGGAATCAGCCCCAGCATTTT. Protein: CASGRGNQPQHF. J is TRBJ1-5 and V is TRBV12-3 or TRBV12-4; no clear D. This CDR3 is built from 12 residues. V was pared by 8 bases and J by 4 bases, with 9 bases between.

This chain connects TRBV11-2 to TRBJ2-1, with D perhaps TRBD2 (7 bases). The CDR3 consists of 16 residues. Germline V gives CDR1 SGHAT, CDR2 FQNNGV. The V gene lost 1 base and the J gene lost 7 bases, with 17 bases spanning the gap. CDR3 bases: TGTGCCAGCAGCTTAGCCCTACCGGGGGGCCGAAATGAGCAGTTCTTC. Its protein product is CASSLALPGGRNEQFF.

This clonotype was observed a few times. J is TRBJ2-1 and V is TRBV6-2 or TRBV6-3; a possible D gene is TRBD2 (6 bases). This CDR3 spans 15 amino acids. CDR1 and CDR2 (germline): MNHEY, SVGEGT. V lost 8 bases, J lost 3 bases, and 17 bases lay in between. For the CDR3, the DNA is TGTGCCAGCGGCTCGGGACTCACAATCTACAATGAGCAGTTCTTC. Encoded protein: CASGSGLTIYNEQFF.

The chain links TRBV7-2 to TRBJ2-5, with 10 bases aligning to TRBD1. The DNA matches TRBJ2-7 better at its end, which makes the J call doubtful. The CDR3 is 16 amino acids. In germline, CDR1 is SGHTA, CDR2 FQGNSA. The CDR3 spells CASSLSKGQGRYEQYF. As DNA, the CDR3 is TGTGCCAGCAGCTTATCGAAGGGACAGGGGAGGTACGAGCAGTACTTC.

This chain connects TRBV28 to TRBJ1-6, with D possibly matching TRBD1 (5 bases). Germline CDR1 and CDR2: MDHEN and SYDVKM. Trimming took 11 bases from V and 5 from J, leaving 16 bases between them. The length of the CDR3 is 14 residues. CDR3 in amino acids: CAVRGDHNNSPLHF. The CDR3 DNA follows: TGTGCCGTCAGAGGGGACCACAATAATTCACCCCTCCACTTT. The whole variable domain, remainder taken from reference TRBV28 and TRBJ1-6, is DVKVTQSSRYLVKRTGEKVFLECVQDMDHENMFWYRQDPGLGLRLIYFSYDVKMKEKGDIPEGYSVSREKKERFSLILESASTNQTSMYLCAVRGDHNNSPLHFGNGTRLTVT.

This clonotype was seen more than once but under ten times. This chain uses TRBV20-1 with TRBJ2-3, with D perhaps TRBD1 or TRBD2 (5 bases each). From germline, CDR1 is DFQATT and CDR2 SNEGSKA (reference sequence). The germline V and J ends were trimmed by 0 bases and 0 bases, with 16 bases remaining between them. The CDR3 contains 17 residues. CDR3 region: CSARDSLRGQSTDTQYF. The CDR3 nucleotides read TGCAGTGCTAGAGATAGTCTCCGGGGCCAGAGCACAGATACGCAGTATTTT.

The J gene is TRBJ2-3, the V gene TRBV5-1; D call uncertain. The CDR3 covers 15 residues. V lost 7 bases and J lost 1, with 16 bases in between. The germline V gene encodes CDR1 SGHRS and CDR2 YFSETQ. Here the CDR3 reads CASSGGVSRTDTQYF. CDR3 nucleotides: TGCGCCAGCTCCGGTGGGGTTTCCCGCACAGATACGCAGTATTTT.

The rearrangement uses TRBV6-5 and TRBJ2-1; 9 bases agree with TRBD1. The CDR3 runs to 15 residues. Germline loops: CDR1 MNHEY, CDR2 SVGAGI. V shed 0 bases, J shed 6 bases, and the junction held 3 bases outside the gene matches. The CDR3 loop is CASSYSGQGLNEQFF. DNA of the CDR3: TGTGCCAGCAGTTACTCGGGACAGGGACTCAATGAGCAGTTCTTC.

The sample holds a few counts of this clonotype. This chain connects TRBV6-1 to TRBJ2-5; 8 bases line up with TRBD2. This CDR3 has 12 residues. Trimming removed 10 bases from V and 4 bases from J; junction bases left unmatched: 5. Germline CDR1 reads MNHNS; CDR2 reads SASEGT. The CDR3 protein is CATNGGGETQYF. The DNA of the CDR3 is TGTGCCACCAACGGGGGGGGAGAGACCCAGTACTTC.

The chain links TRBV15 to TRBJ2-3; D is uncertain. CDR3 length: 14 amino acids. V lost 0 bases, J lost 0 bases, and 4 bases lay in between. The germline V gene has CDR1 LNHNV and CDR2 YYDKDF (reference sequence). Written as DNA, the CDR3 is TGTGCCACCAGCAGAGATCCCAGCACAGATACGCAGTATTTT. Protein product: CATSRDPSTDTQYF.

The DNA of the CDR3 is TGTGCCAGCCGACCTGAGGGAAATACTGAAGCTTTCTTT. This gives the protein CASRPEGNTEAFF. The chain carries TRBV12-3 or TRBV12-4 and TRBJ1-1; D is uncertain. There are 13 residues in the CDR3. V was trimmed by 8 bases and J by 5 bases, leaving 15 bases between them.

This clonotype was seen once. CDR3 DNA sequence: TGTGCCAGCAGCCAAGATGACAGGGCGGAAAATCAGCCCCAGCATTTT. The encoded protein is CASSQDDRAENQPQHF. This chain links TRBV4-2 with TRBJ1-5, with 7 bases that match TRBD1. The CDR3 runs to 16 residues. CDR1 is LGHNA, CDR2 YNFKEQ, per germline. V shed 0 bases, J shed 4 bases, and the junction held 6 bases outside the gene matches.